This T cell receptor beta chain was captured by sequencing in a study of T cell responses to AZD1222 COVID-19 vaccine. Trimming stripped 5 bases from V and 1 base from J, with 15 bases between. CDR1 LNHDA and CDR2 SQIVND come from the germline V gene (reference sequence). The CDR3 runs 16 residues. Study conclusions and caveats: At baseline, just 6 or 7 AZD1222 recipients tested seropositive. Donors were chiefly white British, with a greater number of females, and clonal diversity was perhaps underestimated. Elevations in Spike-specific TCR breadth and depth followed administration of two AZD1222 doses. The study reported that nearly half of spike-specific TCRs target unmutated variant regions.

Clones were sequenced by immunoSEQ multiplex PCR, and TCRdb holds only the in-frame ones, with some missing. The sample shows about 94,000 clones, 85% of them seen only once. With respect to this clone: Its specificity is unknown.

The rearrangement joins TRBV19 to TRBJ2-4, with unresolved D. The specimen comprised peripheral blood, sampled 28 days after the second AZD1222 dose. This clonotype originated in an adult who received the AZD1222 COVID-19 vaccine. The CDR3 bases are TGTGCCAGTAGTGCCCCCCCGGCAGGCGCCAAAAACATTCAGTACTTC. It encodes CASSAPPAGAKNIQYF.